Listed here is a single T cell receptor (beta chain). The antigen remains unidentified. Germline CDR1 and CDR2: SGHAT and FQNNGV. The length of the CDR3 is 16 residues. The V and J ends lost 0 bases and 0 bases respectively, with 12 bases between them. This sample stems from a study of T cell responses to AZD1222 COVID-19 vaccine. Points from the study as a whole: Spike-wide coverage was observed for vaccine-associated CD4 TCRs, with dominant responses at 160-218 and 743-854. Spike-specific TCR repertoires showed rising breadth and depth after two AZD1222 doses. Scientists sampled the repertoires only once the peak T cell response had passed.

Here immunoSEQ multiplex PCR was the method, and the copy in TCRdb shows in-frame clones only, minus some. The data contain roughly 130,000 clones, over 75% of them singletons. Sequencing used peripheral blood, obtained on day 0 of MenACWY control vaccination. The chain uses TRBV11-2 and TRBJ2-7; D not certain. This receptor was obtained from an adult in good health. The CDR3 reads CASSLDRVSLSYEQYF. DNA of the CDR3: TGTGCCAGCAGCTTAGATCGTGTATCTCTCTCCTACGAGCAGTACTTC. Complete variable domain (other parts from reference TRBV11-2 and TRBJ2-7): EAGVAQSPRYKIIEKRQSVAFWCNPISGHATLYWYQQILGQGPKLLIQFQNNGVVDDSQLPKDRFSAERLKGVDSTLKIQPAKLEDSAVYLCASSLDRVSLSYEQYFGPGTRLTVT.